This T cell receptor beta chain stems from a study of T-cell memory formation after mild COVID-19. The wider study: TCR clusters showed largely donor specificity.

Germline-derived CDR1 and CDR2 are SGHDN and FVKESK. V lost 5 bases and J lost 6; bases outside the gene matches: 12. This CDR3 has 16 amino acids. The sample holds many counts of this clonotype. TCRdb used MiXCR to reprocess the 5' RACE reads, holding one entry per CDR3 protein. The sample lists a few hundred thousand distinct CDR3 sequences, under 20% occurring once. Sequencing was performed on PBMCs or a T cell subset sorted from them (not recorded which). The TCR originated in a man between 18 and 35 years old who had mild COVID-19 (a few samples of this study predate the infection). Cell type and time point are not known. The chain links TRBV14 to TRBJ2-3, with TRBD1 matching 9 bases. Here the CDR3 reads CASSTVQGQGVDTQYF. For the CDR3, the DNA is TGTGCCAGCAGCACCGTCCAGGGACAGGGAGTCGATACGCAGTATTTT.